The 4 T cell receptor beta chains listed next were all sequenced from one sample in a study of a mutant IDH1 vaccine in newly diagnosed glioma. This table comes from immunoSEQ multiplex PCR, and its TCRdb copy is limited to in-frame clones, with some not included. In the table there are about 15,000 clones, roughly nine tenths of which are singletons. Time point indicated: baseline, week 1 (first vaccination visit). Treatment: pre-vaccination baseline after standard-of-care therapy. The specimen comprised PBMCs, sampled from a glioma patient treated with radiotherapy, temozolomide or both. Source of these receptors: a woman between 40 and 55 years old with glioma. Some clones in this sample may be carry-over from other donors' samples.

The rearrangement links TRBV13 to TRBJ1-5; a weak D match, TRBD1 (5 bases). The germline V gene has CDR1 PRHDT and CDR2 FYEKMQ (reference sequence). This CDR3 has 13 amino acids. V lost 8 bases and J lost 9, with 17 bases in between. The CDR3 DNA reads TGTGCCAGCGGTTTAGGGGTCACAGGGCCCCAGCATTTT. Amino acids: CASGLGVTGPQHF.

The chain combines TRBV5-7 with TRBJ2-7, with no clear D. TRBV5-7 is flagged as an ORF with uncertain function. V lost 5 bases and J lost 7, with 22 bases in between. The CDR3 is 15 residues long. The DNA of the CDR3 is TGTGCCAGCAGTCTTACGCCCGAAGGTAGTATGGAGCAGTACTTC. Translation gives CASSLTPEGSMEQYF.

The chain recombines TRBV5-1 with TRBJ1-1, with a possible D match to TRBD1 (5 bases). The CDR3 is 15 amino acids. Trimming left V 1 base short and J 6 bases short, with 16 bases between. CDR1 is SGHRS, CDR2 YFSETQ, per germline. This chain's CDR3 is CASSLPRGDFAEAFF. As DNA, the CDR3 is TGCGCCAGCAGCTTGCCGAGAGGGGATTTCGCTGAAGCTTTCTTT.

This clone was recorded only once. The rearrangement uses TRBV6-6 and TRBJ1-4; 9 nucleotides agree with TRBD1. Germline V gene data show CDR1 as MNHNY and CDR2 as SVGAGI (reference sequence). The CDR3 is 16 amino acids. Trimming removed 5 bases from V and 3 bases from J; junction bases left unmatched: 7. CDR3 DNA: TGTGCCAGCAGTCAACAGGGGGCGCGTTCTAATGAAAAACTGTTTTTT. It yields the protein CASSQQGARSNEKLFF.